The rows below give T cell receptor beta chains drawn from one sample of a study of shared clonotypes between healthy human individuals. The method was immunoSEQ multiplex PCR; TCRdb's version includes in-frame clones alone and lacks a portion of them. The data hold over a million clones, with around three quarters observed a single time. What was sequenced was memory CD4+ T cells from PBMCs. These receptor sequences come from a young man in good health. Some clones in this sample may be carry-over from other donors' samples. Each CDR3 is given with its conserved first and last residue. D genes are given only for firm matches. Clone size is not always given. Where it is, it says once, few, many or a class for expanded clones.

TRBJ1-5,NA,few,TRBV6-1,CASSEWTFGQPQHF,TGTGCCAGCAGTGAATGGACTTTCGGACAGCCCCAGCATTTT
TRBJ2-7,TRBD1,NA,TRBV2,CASSARDRYYEQYF,TGTGCCAGCAGCGCTAGGGACAGATACTACGAGCAGTACTTC
TRBJ1-2,TRBD1,NA,TRBV25-1,CASSGPIQGEDLGYTF,TGTGCCAGCAGTGGGCCCATACAGGGGGAGGACCTTGGCTACACCTTC
TRBJ2-3,NA,NA,TRBV11-1,CASMRPSTDTQYF,TGTGCCAGCATGCGGCCTAGCACAGATACGCAGTATTTT
TRBJ2-1,TRBD2,NA,TRBV7-2,CASSLRASGDNEQFF,TGTGCCAGCAGCTTAAGGGCTAGCGGAGACAATGAGCAGTTCTTC
TRBJ2-3,NA,NA,TRBV5-1,CASSPSIGTDTQYF,TGCGCCAGCAGCCCAAGTATCGGCACAGATACGCAGTATTTT
TRBJ2-7,NA,NA,TRBV27,CASSTPGTAPPYEQYF,TGTGCCAGCAGTACACCCGGGACGGCTCCCCCCTACGAGCAGTACTTC
TRBJ2-1,NA,NA,TRBV27,CASSLNTPGYSEQFF,TGTGCCAGCAGTCTGAACACGCCGGGGTACAGTGAGCAGTTCTTC
TRBJ1-3,NA,NA,TRBV7-2,CASSLGGNTIYF,TGTGCCAGCAGCCTCGGTGGAAACACCATATATTTT
TRBJ1-1,NA,NA,TRBV11-2,CASSLDRPGSNTEAFF,TGTGCCAGCAGCTTAGATAGACCCGGGTCGAATACTGAAGCTTTCTTT
TRBJ2-5,NA,NA,TRBV6-1,CASSEATKASGVKTQYF,TGTGCCAGCAGTGAAGCGACTAAAGCCTCAGGGGTAAAGACCCAGTACTTC
TRBJ1-2,NA,NA,TRBV25-1,CASSDTWWGQGYGYTF,TGTGCCAGCAGTGATACGTGGTGGGGTCAGGGCTATGGCTACACCTTC
TRBJ1-4,NA,NA,TRBV6-5,CASRRTGFNEKLFF,TGTGCCAGCCGCCGAACGGGATTTAATGAAAAACTGTTTTTT
TRBJ2-7,NA,NA,TRBV7-9,CASSPLARDYEQYF,TGTGCCAGCAGCCCCCTAGCGAGAGACTACGAGCAGTACTTC
TRBJ2-2,TRBD2,once,TRBV7-3,CASSRNPGLAGVGNTGELFF,TGTGCCAGCAGTCGCAACCCGGGACTAGCGGGAGTCGGAAACACCGGGGAGCTGTTTTTT
TRBJ2-1,TRBD2,NA,TRBV25-1,CASTLWGGTYNEQFF,TGTGCCAGCACTCTATGGGGGGGAACCTACAATGAGCAGTTCTTC
TRBJ2-7,TRBD2,NA,TRBV5-1,CASSRVAGEGEQYF,TGCGCCAGCAGTAGGGTAGCGGGAGAGGGGGAGCAGTACTTC
TRBJ1-2,TRBD1,NA,TRBV28,CASSSQGARIYGYTF,TGTGCCAGCAGTTCCCAGGGGGCTCGTATCTATGGCTACACCTTC
TRBJ2-1,TRBD1,NA,TRBV29-1,CSVEGRTGGQFF,TGCAGCGTTGAAGGGAGGACAGGGGGGCAGTTCTTC
TRBJ2-2,TRBD1,NA,TRBV27,CASSLRGGGTGELFF,TGTGCCAGCTCATTGAGAGGGGGCGGAACCGGGGAGCTGTTTTTT
TRBJ2-3,TRBD2,NA,TRBV28,CASSSLFREGTDTQYF,TGTGCCAGCAGTTCCCTCTTTCGGGAGGGCACAGATACGCAGTATTTT
TRBJ2-7,NA,NA,TRBV21-1,CASKDNYEQYF,TGTGCCAGCAAGGACAACTACGAGCAGTACTTC